This T cell receptor beta chain is drawn from a study of CD8+ T cells in alopecia areata. The study, taken as a whole, reports: In scalp samples, resident alphabeta T cells of normal skin are also sequenced. Whereas mice showed it more clearly, TCR sharing across patients was murkier, possibly because of HLA.

Germline V CDR1 and CDR2: GTSNPN, SVGIG (reference sequence). V lost 8 bases to trimming and J lost 2 bases, with 12 bases between them. CDR3 length: 12 amino acids. The treatment denotes: oral pan-JAK inhibitor, 5-10 mg twice daily. Peripheral blood and lesional scalp punch biopsies came from alopecia areata patients. Extracted RNA was reverse transcribed, and the resulting cDNA served as sequencing template. TCRdb's table, derived via immunoSEQ multiplex PCR, lists solely in-frame clones and lacks some. This sample yields about 270,000 clones, of which around 64% are seen a single time; 0.75% to 0.95% belongs to the top ten. For this clone: As yet, its antigen is unknown.

The sequence was collected from a human donor with alopecia areata. The specimen was CD4+ T cells sorted from blood, collected at week 52, from a patient treated with tofacitinib. The V gene is TRBV30, the J gene TRBJ1-2, with D possibly being TRBD1 (6 bases). The CDR3 reads CAGGQSNYGYTF. The CDR3 DNA sequence: TGTGCCGGGGGGCAGTCCAACTATGGCTACACCTTC.